The rows below give T cell receptor beta chains drawn from one sample of a study of shared clonotypes between healthy human individuals. Using immunoSEQ multiplex PCR, the repertoire was profiled, and TCRdb retains in-frame clones only, with some absent. The sample has about 700,000 clones, 92% seen once. Material for sequencing was naive CD8+ T cells sorted from blood. Receptors were obtained from a man aged 25 to 45 in good health. The CDR3 runs from the conserved cysteine through the conserved F or W. A D gene is named only where the DNA matches it firmly. Where a row states a size, it is once, few, many or the class of an expanded clone; other rows omit it.

j_gene | abundance | d_gene | v_gene | CDR3aa | CDR3nt
TRBJ2-1 | - | TRBD1 | TRBV2 | CASSYHLGQGGNEQFF | TGTGCCAGCAGCTACCACCTCGGACAGGGGGGCAATGAGCAGTTCTTC
TRBJ2-7 | - | TRBD1 | TRBV7-9 | CASSSPGTGGREQYF | TGTGCCAGCAGCTCCCCCGGGACAGGGGGTCGCGAGCAGTACTTC
TRBJ2-3 | - | - | TRBV27 | CASGKLGGREADTQYF | TGTGCCAGCGGAAAGCTGGGCGGAAGAGAGGCAGATACGCAGTATTTT
TRBJ2-4 | - | TRBD1 | TRBV5-4 | CASSPGTGSYLAKNIQYF | TGTGCCAGCAGCCCCGGGACAGGGTCGTATCTAGCCAAAAACATTCAGTACTTC
TRBJ1-1 | - | - | TRBV10-2 | CASSLGTENTEAFF | TGCGCCAGCAGTTTGGGGACGGAGAACACTGAAGCTTTCTTT
TRBJ1-2 | once | - | TRBV9 | CASTSTAVLSLYGYTF | TGTGCCAGTACTTCGACGGCAGTACTCTCGCTCTATGGCTACACCTTC
TRBJ2-2 | - | TRBD1 | TRBV5-1 | CASASRDRGPTGELFF | TGCGCCAGCGCAAGCCGGGACAGGGGACCCACCGGGGAGCTGTTTTTT
TRBJ1-3 | once | - | TRBV21-1 | CASSPPQRGLSGNTIYF | TGTGCCAGCAGCCCTCCCCAGAGGGGGCTATCTGGAAACACCATATATTTT
TRBJ2-5 | - | - | TRBV7-9 | CASSGRQVGPYVVQYF | TGTGCCAGCAGCGGCCGACAGGTGGGCCCATATGTCGTCCAGTACTTC
TRBJ2-7 | - | TRBD2 | TRBV5-1 | CASRREGTYEQYF | TGCGCCAGCAGGCGGGAGGGCACTTACGAGCAGTACTTC
TRBJ2-3 | - | - | TRBV29-1 | CSAITWDRGTSGLDTQYF | TGCAGCGCTATAACCTGGGACAGGGGGACTAGCGGGTTGGATACGCAGTATTTT
TRBJ2-7 | few | - | TRBV28 | CASSLGGPEQYF | TGTGCCAGCAGTTTAGGGGGGCCCGAGCAGTACTTC